This passage covers 4 T cell receptor beta chains from one sample sequenced in a study of blood T cell repertoires in COVID-19 (dated by TCRdb to the early 2020s). The method was the immunoSEQ multiplex PCR assay. Here the immuneACCESS table is served through TCRdb, limited to in-frame sequences with V and J called. Missing clones are a known gap in these copies; in checked studies unresolved V genes cover under half, and the rest lacks a known reason. For this sample there are about 400,000 clones; 89% appear just once. The ten largest clones add up to more than 0.95% of the sample. The sequenced sample was peripheral blood. Source of these receptors: a man aged 40-55 years with acute or convalescent COVID-19.

The chain joins TRBV13 to TRBJ1-1; TRBD1 is a possible D gene (5 bases). From germline, CDR1 is PRHDT and CDR2 FYEKMQ (reference sequence). The CDR3 is 14 residues long. The V end lost 2 bases, the J end lost 0 bases, and 7 bases lay between the germline ends. CDR3 nucleotides: TGTGCCAGCAGCTTAACGACAGTGAACACTGAAGCTTTCTTT. It yields the protein CASSLTTVNTEAFF.

The gene calls are TRBV2 and TRBJ1-1; D uncertain. V was shortened by 6 bases and J by 0 bases, with 8 bases between the two germline ends. The CDR3 consists of 13 residues. Germline-derived CDR1 and CDR2 are SNHLY and FYNNEI. For the CDR3, the DNA is TGTGCCAGCAGGGCATTCATGAACACTGAAGCTTTCTTT. As protein: CASRAFMNTEAFF.

The V and J genes are TRBV27 and TRBJ2-7; TRBD2 matches at 10 bases. Trimming took 5 bases from V and 3 from J; bases not matched to a gene: 7. The germline V gene encodes CDR1 MNHEY and CDR2 SMNVEV (reference sequence). This CDR3 contains 15 residues. CDR3 nucleotide sequence: TGTGCCAGCAGTCCGAGAGCGGGAGGGCTCTACGAGCAGTACTTC. This gives the protein CASSPRAGGLYEQYF.

There are a few counts of this clone. The genes are TRBV6-1 and TRBJ1-4; 8 nucleotides align to TRBD1. Trimming cost V 3 bases and J 6 bases; bases outside gene matches: 6. CDR1 and CDR2 (germline): MNHNS, SASEGT. The CDR3 has 15 residues. The chain's CDR3 is CASSDQGALDEKLFF. The CDR3 bases are TGTGCCAGCAGTGACCAGGGGGCGCTTGATGAAAAACTGTTTTTT.